These 14 T cell receptor beta chains came from one sample sequenced in a study of regulatory T cells in long-lasting Graves disease (dated by TCRdb to about 2021). This specimen's time point label, interpreted: persistent/refractory GD, antithyroid drugs over 5 years with positive TRAb. RNA was extracted from PBMCs in TRIzol for both TCR sequencing and RNA sequencing. Libraries were built with multiplex PCR. Sequencer: Illumina HiSeq 4000. CDR3 regions were amplified by Arm-PCR with iRepertoire HTBI primers to construct TCR beta libraries. TCRdb handled the public reads itself, with Q25 trimming in fastp and clone calling in MiXCR, and kept productive beta chains. A single entry per CDR3 protein holds the most common genes and DNA from its merged rows. The sample table records approximately 400,000 distinct CDR3 sequences; about a fifth of these occur just once. Together, the top ten hold about 20% of the sample.

Material: peripheral blood mononuclear cells (PBMCs), obtained when the disease was refractory, from a patient treated with antithyroid drugs. These receptors were obtained from a female donor with Graves disease.

This clonotype was observed once. The chain employs TRBV4-1 and TRBJ2-7; D is perhaps TRBD1 (6 bases). The V gene's germline CDR1 is MGHRA and CDR2 YSYEKL. The V end was cut by 0 bases, the J end by 1 base, with 22 bases between. This CDR3 comprises 19 residues. The CDR3 nucleotides read TGCGCCAGCAGCCAAGAGAGGGACATTGATTGGGAAGTTTCCTACGAGCAGTACTTC. It yields the protein CASSQERDIDWEVSYEQYF.

Comment on this clonotype: This may arise from a read error, as a much more abundant clone is one base away. Likely a read error: the CDR3 ends without its conserved phenylalanine or tryptophan. The chain joins TRBV30 to TRBJ1-2; 8 nucleotides agree with TRBD1. The CDR3 runs 13 residues. In germline, CDR1 is GTSNPN, CDR2 SVGIG (reference sequence). The ends lost 0 bases at V and 6 bases at J; junction bases unmatched: 3. The chain's CDR3 is CAWSVRRGHGYTL. The CDR3 nucleotides are TGTGCCTGGAGTGTACGCAGGGGGCATGGCTACACCCTC.

This clonotype was counted between two and nine times. The V call is TRBV7-8, the J call TRBJ2-2, with 11 bases matching TRBD2. J gave up 7 bases and V 0 bases, and 13 bases lay outside the gene matches. The CDR3 loop spans 19 amino acids. CDR1 and CDR2 (germline): SGHVS, FQNEAQ. DNA of the CDR3: TGTGCCAGCAGCTTAGCGCAGCATTTAGCGGGAGGGCCCGGCGGGGAGCTGTTTTTT. Translation: CASSLAQHLAGGPGGELFF.

The chain couples TRBV6-5 to TRBJ2-1; 16 bases fit TRBD2. V shed 0 bases, J shed 2 bases, and the junction held 10 bases outside the gene matches. The CDR3 loop spans 21 amino acids. CDR1 MNHEY and CDR2 SVGAGI come from the germline V gene. The CDR3 DNA sequence: TGTGCCAGCAGTTACTCACCTCCGGGACTAGCGGGAGGGCCCCCCTACAATGAGCAGTTCTTC. This gives the protein CASSYSPPGLAGGPPYNEQFF.

This clonotype was recorded many times. CDR3 residues: CASSFPGWISPLHF. CDR3 nucleotide sequence: TGTGCCAGCAGTTTCCCGGGGTGGATTTCACCCCTCCACTTT. V and J are TRBV28 and TRBJ1-6; no reliable D call. Germline assignment: CDR1 MDHEN and CDR2 SYDVKM. The V end was cut by 3 bases, the J end by 9 bases, with 12 bases between. CDR3 length equals 14 residues. Full variable domain (rest looked up from reference TRBV28 and TRBJ1-6): DVKVTQSSRYLVKRTGEKVFLECVQDMDHENMFWYRQDPGLGLRLIYFSYDVKMKEKGDIPEGYSVSREKKERFSLILESASTNQTSMYLCASSFPGWISPLHFGNGTRLTVT.

The sample holds a few counts of this clonotype. This chain joins TRBV12-5 and TRBJ1-5, with unresolved D. The CDR3 has 12 amino acids. Trimming stripped 5 bases from V and 4 bases from J, with 6 bases between. Germline values: CDR1 LGHNT, CDR2 FRNRAP. The CDR3 sequence is CASGTPNQPQHF. CDR3 nucleotides: TGTGCTAGTGGTACTCCGAATCAGCCCCAGCATTTT.

J is TRBJ2-7 and V is TRBV18; 15 nucleotides match TRBD2. Germline trimming cut 5 bases from V and 0 bases from J; bases unmatched to any gene: 5. CDR1 is KGHSH and CDR2 is LQKENI in the germline V gene. The CDR3 runs to 17 residues. Here the CDR3 reads CASSGLAGGVSSYEQYF. CDR3 DNA sequence: TGTGCCAGCTCAGGACTAGCGGGAGGGGTCTCCTCCTACGAGCAGTACTTC.

The V and J genes are TRBV6-2 or TRBV6-3 and TRBJ2-7, with D possibly called TRBD1 or TRBD2 (5 bases each). Germline V lookup: CDR1 MNHEY, CDR2 SVGEGT. V was pared by 6 bases and J by 6 bases, with 15 bases between. This CDR3 comprises 13 residues. The CDR3 spells CASRPGDPTEQYF. For the CDR3, the DNA is TGTGCCAGCAGGCCCGGGGACCCAACCGAGCAGTACTTC.

In this sample, this clonotype turned up many times. The V and J genes are TRBV2 and TRBJ1-6; 8 bases are shared with TRBD1. J gave up 8 bases and V 6 bases, and 9 bases lay outside the gene matches. The length of the CDR3 is 15 residues. CDR1 SNHLY and CDR2 FYNNEI come from the germline V gene. The DNA of the CDR3 is TGTGCCAGCAGCCGCAGGGGGCGGACAGATTCACCCCTCCACTTT. Residues: CASSRRGRTDSPLHF.

This clonotype was counted ten times or more. The chain uses TRBV20-1 and TRBJ2-5; 9 bases align to TRBD1. Germline CDR1 reads DFQATT; CDR2 reads SNEGSKA (reference sequence). J gave up 2 bases and V 4 bases, and 8 bases lay outside the gene matches. CDR3 length equals 15 residues. The DNA of the CDR3 is TGCAGTGCTATTCCGGGACAGGGTCCTCAAGAGACCCAGTACTTC. Amino acid sequence: CSAIPGQGPQETQYF.

This chain joins TRBV20-1 and TRBJ2-7; TRBD1 matches at 7 bases. Germline-derived CDR1 and CDR2 are DFQATT and SNEGSKA (reference sequence). The V and J ends lost 5 bases and 2 bases, in that order; junction bases with no gene match: 15. This CDR3 region has 16 residues. This CDR3 is CSAQSVTGVGAYEQYF. Here the CDR3 DNA reads TGCAGTGCTCAGTCAGTAACAGGGGTTGGAGCCTACGAGCAGTACTTC.

This clonotype has a handful of counts. The chain couples TRBV29-1 to TRBJ1-2; 8 bases are shared with TRBD1. V gave up 7 bases and J gave up 8 bases; unmatched junction bases: 9. Germline CDR1 is SQVTM and CDR2 is ANQGSEA. The CDR3 is 12 residues long. CDR3 nucleotides: TGCAGCGCAACTCAGACAGGGGCGGGCTACACCTTC. It translates to CSATQTGAGYTF.

This clonotype has at least ten counts. V and J are TRBV12-3 or TRBV12-4 and TRBJ2-4; D call uncertain. The CDR3 sequence is 15 residues long. Trimming pared 2 bases from V and 2 bases from J, leaving 10 bases between. As DNA, the CDR3 is TGTGCCAGCAGTTTAAATCTGGGAACCAAAAACATTCAGTACTTC. Amino acids: CASSLNLGTKNIQYF.

This clonotype was counted a single time. One base away lies a much larger clone, so this may be a sequencing read error. J is TRBJ2-5 and V is TRBV7-3; 8 bases map to TRBD2. This CDR3 is built from 15 residues. Per the germline V gene, CDR1 is SGHTA and CDR2 is FQGTGA. The ends lost 1 base at V and 7 bases at J; junction bases unmatched: 8. The CDR3 nucleotides read TGTGCCAGCAGCTTAAGAGGGGGACTAGGAGGGACCCAGTACTTC. This sequence encodes CASSLRGGLGGTQYF.